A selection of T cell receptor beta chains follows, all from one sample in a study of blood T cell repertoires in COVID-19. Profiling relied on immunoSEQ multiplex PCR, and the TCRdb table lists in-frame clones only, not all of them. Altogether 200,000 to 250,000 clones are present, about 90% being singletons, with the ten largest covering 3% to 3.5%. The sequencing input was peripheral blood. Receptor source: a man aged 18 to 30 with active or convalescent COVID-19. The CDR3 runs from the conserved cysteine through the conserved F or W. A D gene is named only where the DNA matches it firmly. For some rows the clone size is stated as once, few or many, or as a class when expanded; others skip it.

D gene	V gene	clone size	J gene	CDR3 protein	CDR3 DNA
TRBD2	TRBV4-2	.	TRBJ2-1	CASSQFSGRAPLEDEQFF	TGTGCCAGCAGCCAGTTTAGCGGGAGGGCCCCCCTGGAAGATGAGCAGTTCTTC
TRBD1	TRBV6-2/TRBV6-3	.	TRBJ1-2	CASSRDSYYGYTF	TGTGCCAGCAGCCGGGACAGTTACTATGGCTACACCTTC
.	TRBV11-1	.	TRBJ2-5	CASSLGVRVTQYF	TGTGCCAGCAGCTTAGGGGTGAGGGTGACCCAGTACTTC
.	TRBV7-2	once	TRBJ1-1	CASSLTGKRVTEAFF	TGTGCCAGCAGCTTAACGGGGAAGAGGGTCACTGAAGCTTTCTTT
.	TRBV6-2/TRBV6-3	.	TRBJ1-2	CASSAPGGLVGYTF	TGTGCCAGCAGTGCACCTGGAGGTCTAGTCGGCTACACCTTC
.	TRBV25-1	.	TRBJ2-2	CASSEKLDSNTGELFF	TGTGCCAGCAGTGAGAAACTAGACTCGAACACCGGGGAGCTGTTTTTT
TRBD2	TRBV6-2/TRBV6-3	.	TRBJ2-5	CASRPAGGPETQYF	TGTGCCAGCAGACCTGCGGGGGGGCCAGAGACCCAGTACTTC
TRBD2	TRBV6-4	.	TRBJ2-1	CASKSGLAGSEQFF	TGTGCCAGCAAATCCGGACTAGCGGGAAGTGAGCAGTTCTTC
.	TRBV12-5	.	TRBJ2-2	CASGLFGPGLAGVGRTGELFF	.
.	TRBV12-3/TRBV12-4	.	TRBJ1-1	CASSFSPNTEAFF	TGTGCCAGCAGTTTTAGTCCGAACACTGAAGCTTTCTTT
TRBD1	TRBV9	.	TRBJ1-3	CASSVETGGRPGNTIYF	TGTGCCAGCAGCGTAGAGACAGGGGGCCGCCCTGGAAACACCATATATTTT
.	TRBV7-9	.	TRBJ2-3	CASSWLLDTQYF	TGTGCCAGCAGCTGGTTACTAGATACGCAGTATTTT
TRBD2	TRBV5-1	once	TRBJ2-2	CASSLGASGSNTGELFF	TGCGCCAGCAGCTTGGGGGCTAGCGGGTCTAACACCGGGGAGCTGTTTTTT
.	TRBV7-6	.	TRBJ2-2	CASSPGPGTGATGELFF	TGTGCCAGCAGCCCGGGCCCCGGGACTGGGGCCACCGGGGAGCTGTTTTTT
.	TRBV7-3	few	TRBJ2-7	CASSLTLVGGRYEQYF	TGTGCCAGCAGCTTAACTCTTGTGGGAGGACGTTACGAGCAGTACTTC
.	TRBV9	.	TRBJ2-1	CASNPGQRNEQFF	TGTGCCAGCAACCCCGGACAGCGCAATGAGCAGTTCTTC
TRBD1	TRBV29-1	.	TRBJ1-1	CSVGTDIEAFF	TGCAGCGTGGGGACAGATATTGAAGCTTTCTTT
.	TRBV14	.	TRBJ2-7	CASSQEGRQLEHEQYF	TGTGCCAGCAGCCAAGAGGGGCGGCAGCTAGAACACGAGCAGTACTTC
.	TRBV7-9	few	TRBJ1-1	CASSLGRDKAFF	TGTGCCAGCAGCCTCGGACGGGATAAAGCTTTCTTT
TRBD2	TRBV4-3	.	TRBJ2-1	CASSRQRGPGNEQFF	TGCGCCAGCAGCCGTCAGCGGGGGCCCGGGAATGAGCAGTTCTTC
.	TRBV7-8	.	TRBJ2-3	CASSPPGAPFEFTDTQYF	TGTGCCAGCAGCCCCCCAGGGGCCCCTTTCGAATTCACAGATACGCAGTATTTT
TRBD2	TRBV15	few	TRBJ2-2	CATSPGTSMTGELFF	TGTGCCACCAGCCCAGGGACTAGCATGACCGGGGAGCTGTTTTTT
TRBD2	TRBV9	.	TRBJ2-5	CASSVAEIAGGETQYF	TGTGCCAGCAGCGTAGCTGAGATAGCGGGGGGAGAGACCCAGTACTTC
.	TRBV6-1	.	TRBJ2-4	CASSEDLSKNIQYF	TGTGCCAGCAGTGAAGATCTCAGTAAAAACATTCAGTACTTC
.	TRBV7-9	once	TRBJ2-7	CASSFNSYEQYF	TGTGCCAGCAGCTTCAATAGCTACGAGCAGTACTTC
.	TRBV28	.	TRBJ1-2	CASSLGGREGVYGYTF	TGTGCCAGCAGTTTGGGTGGAAGGGAAGGGGTCTATGGCTACACCTTC
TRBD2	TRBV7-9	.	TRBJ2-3	CASSLARGGGIDTQYF	TGTGCCAGCAGCTTAGCTCGCGGGGGAGGTATAGATACGCAGTATTTT
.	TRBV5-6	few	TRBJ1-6	CASSSLRDNSPLHF	TGTGCCAGCAGCTCTTTACGGGATAATTCACCCCTCCACTTT
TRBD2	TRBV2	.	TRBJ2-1	CASSGGGGYNEQFF	TGTGCCAGCAGTGGGGGCGGGGGGTACAATGAGCAGTTCTTC
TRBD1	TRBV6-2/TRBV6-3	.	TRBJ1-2	CASSYSRQGAYLDYGYTF	TGTGCCAGCAGTTACTCGCGGCAGGGGGCTTATCTCGACTATGGCTACACCTTC
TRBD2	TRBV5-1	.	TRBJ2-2	CASSETSSSNTGELFF	TGCGCCAGCAGCGAGACTAGCAGCAGTAACACCGGGGAGCTGTTTTTT
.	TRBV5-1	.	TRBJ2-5	CASSLGGVGETQYF	TGCGCCAGCAGCTTGGGGGGAGTAGGGGAGACCCAGTACTTC
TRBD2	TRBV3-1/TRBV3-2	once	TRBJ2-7	CASSRLARSSYEQYF	TGTGCCAGCAGCCGACTAGCGAGGAGCTCCTACGAGCAGTACTTC
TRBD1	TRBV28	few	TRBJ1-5	CASSLLGTGGNQPQHF	TGTGCCAGCAGCCTCCTCGGGACAGGGGGCAATCAGCCCCAGCATTTT
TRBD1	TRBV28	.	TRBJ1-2	CASSLPLDRGRNPESTF	TGTGCCAGCAGTTTGCCCTTGGACAGGGGAAGAAACCCTGAAAGTACCTTC
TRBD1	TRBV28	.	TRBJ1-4	CASSLQGGINEKLFF	TGTGCCAGCAGTTTACAGGGGGGTATTAATGAAAAACTGTTTTTT
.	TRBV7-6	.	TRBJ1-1	CASSLGRGDTEAFF	TGTGCCAGCAGCTTGGGGAGGGGAGACACTGAAGCTTTCTTT
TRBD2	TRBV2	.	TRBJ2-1	CASSGLAGGPTINEQFF	TGTGCCAGCAGTGGACTAGCGGGGGGGCCGACTATCAATGAGCAGTTCTTC
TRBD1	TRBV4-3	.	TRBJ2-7	CASSRHRDRGPLYF	TGCGCCAGCAGCCGCCACCGGGACAGGGGACCCTTATACTTC
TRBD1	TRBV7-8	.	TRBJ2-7	CASSPRDRAYEQYF	TGTGCCAGCAGCCCCCGGGACAGGGCTTACGAGCAGTACTTC
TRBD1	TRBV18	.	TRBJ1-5	CASSPGQGGLPQHF	TGTGCCAGCTCACCCGGACAGGGGGGTCTGCCCCAGCATTTT
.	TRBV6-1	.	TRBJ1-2	CASSEAARGGYTF	TGTGCCAGCAGTGAAGCCGCCCGGGGGGGCTACACCTTC
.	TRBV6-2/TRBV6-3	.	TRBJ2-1	CASSYYDRLSYNEQFF	TGTGCCAGCAGTTATTACGACAGATTAAGCTACAATGAGCAGTTCTTC
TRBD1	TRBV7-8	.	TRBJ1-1	CATKGQGGNTEAFF	TGTGCCACTAAAGGACAGGGAGGGAACACTGAAGCTTTCTTT
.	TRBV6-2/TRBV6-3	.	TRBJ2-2	CASSLTLTNTGELFF	TGTGCCAGCAGCCTGACACTGACGAACACCGGGGAGCTGTTTTTT